This T cell receptor (beta chain) appears in the sequencing data of a study of cytomegalovirus exposure and HLA in healthy donors. Trimming removed 4 bases from V and 7 bases from J; junction bases left unmatched: 7. Germline CDR1 and CDR2: LGHNA and YNFKEQ. The CDR3 loop spans 13 amino acids. Study results and limitations: Most TCR sequences were uncommon, yet certain public TCRs appeared in many donors. As a later analysis showed, a missense DCLRE1C variant was linked to trimming of TCR beta V- and J-genes.

Only a few counts were recorded for this clone. The antigen is undetermined. The PCR employed 60 Vbeta primers together with 13 Jbeta primers. Libraries were prepared by immunoSEQ multiplex PCR; TCRdb keeps only in-frame clonotypes and omits some of them. This sample has around 81,000 clones; roughly 60% occur once, and the top ten carry around 6%. The sample taken for sequencing was PBMCs. J is TRBJ2-7 and V is TRBV4-2; TRBD2 aligns across 7 bases. The receptor comes from a man in his thirties or forties in good health and CMV-seropositive. CDR3 in amino acids: CASSPPLGLEQYF. CDR3 nucleotides: TGTGCCAGCAGCCCACCCTTGGGACTAGAGCAGTACTTC.